This T cell receptor beta chain appears in the sequencing data of a study of T cell responses to AZD1222 COVID-19 vaccine. Here immunoSEQ multiplex PCR was the method, and the copy in TCRdb shows in-frame clones only, minus some. The sample consists of 150,000 to 200,000 clones, 85% to 90% of them appearing once. Notes on the study in general: Spike-specific TCR breadth and depth rose after two AZD1222 doses. Repertoires were obtained only post-peak T cell response. The donor cohort was predominantly white British with a female majority, and clonal diversity may have been underestimated. Nearly half of spike-specific TCRs reportedly target unmutated variant regions.

Trimming removed 1 base from V and 10 bases from J; junction bases left unmatched: 13. This CDR3 region has 16 residues. Germline-derived CDR1 and CDR2 are SGHNT and YYREEE (reference sequence). In the case of this clone: What it binds is not known.

This TCR was recovered from an adult who received the AZD1222 COVID-19 vaccine. The starting material was peripheral blood, obtained 28 days after the second AZD1222 dose. The chain joins TRBV5-4 to TRBJ2-1, with 8 nucleotides matching TRBD2. CDR3 in amino acids: CASSLWSGGAVLEQFF. The CDR3 nucleotides are TGTGCCAGCAGCTTGTGGAGCGGGGGAGCCGTGTTGGAGCAGTTCTTC.